The clone carrying this TCR beta chain was seen only a few times. Its antigen is undetermined. The CDR3 covers 14 residues. Trimming cost V 7 bases and J 0 bases, with 13 bases left between them. Germline loops: CDR1 LNHDA, CDR2 SQIVND (reference sequence). This entry comes from a study of liver allograft versus peripheral blood T cells. About the study: Recipients' peripheral blood served as the comparator for T cell receptor repertoires in transplanted livers.

Each CDR3 protein is one row after TCRdb ran MiXCR on the reads. The sample contains around 13,000 distinct CDR3 sequences, approximately 30% of which appear only once. Notes on the study in general: Reports indicated that T cell receptor repertoires inside liver allografts differed from those in peripheral blood.

The chain employs TRBV19 and TRBJ2-7; D is uncertain. The receptor comes from a human patient who had a liver transplant. Some T cells may possibly be graft donor cells. The CDR3 nucleotides are TGTGCCAGTAAGTTCCAGTCCGACTCCTACGAGCAGTACTTC. Translating gives CASKFQSDSYEQYF.